This T cell receptor (beta chain) was identified during a study of T cells in Graves' hyperthyroidism and ophthalmopathy. Amplified regions were TCR beta CDR3 sequences from RNA transcripts. The primer set for the first-round RT-PCR of the TCR CDR3 was HTBI. TCRdb fed the multiplex PCR reads into MiXCR, producing one record per CDR3 protein. The data contain fewer than 350,000 distinct CDR3 sequences, 18% of them seen just once; the ten biggest clones take up around 16%. This clonotype was detected many times. Duration under 3 months, a NOSPECS grade of at least 4, and a Clinical Activity Score of at least 3 characterized the ophthalmopathy patients. With 3 bases removed from V and 8 bases from J, the gap between germline ends came to 16 bases. Germline lookup yields CDR1 DFQATT and CDR2 SNEGSKA (reference sequence). This CDR3 has 14 amino acids.

The origin of this receptor is a woman aged 40 to 49 with Graves' ophthalmopathy. The gene calls are TRBV20-1 and TRBJ2-2, with a tentative D call TRBD1 (6 bases). The material sequenced was blood. CDR3 residues: CSASGRGKVGELFF. CDR3 sequence (DNA): TGCAGTGCTAGTGGCAGGGGTAAAGTTGGGGAGCTGTTTTTT.